The rows below give T cell receptor beta chains drawn from one sample of a study of blood T cell repertoires in COVID-19. Clones were read by immunoSEQ multiplex PCR, and TCRdb kept only the in-frame ones, dropping some. Of 400,000 to 500,000 clones in the sample, 86% were seen once. Specimen: peripheral blood. These receptors all stem from a woman in her 30s with active or convalescent COVID-19. The CDR3 runs from the conserved cysteine through the conserved F or W. The order of the fields is V gene, J gene, D gene, clone size, CDR3 DNA, CDR3 protein. The D gene is left open where the match is weak. Size is stated for part of the rows, as once, few or many counts, or as a class when the clone is expanded.

>TRBV5-1|TRBJ2-2|NA|NA
TGCGCCAGCAGCTTGGAAGGGAGTAGCACCGGGGAGCTGTTTTTT
CASSLEGSSTGELFF
>TRBV5-4|TRBJ1-1|TRBD1|NA
TGTGCCAGCAGCATGACACAGGGGGCAAACACTGAAGCTTTCTTT
CASSMTQGANTEAFF
>TRBV18|TRBJ2-7|NA|NA
TGTGCCAGCTCAGGCCAGACAGAGTACGAGCAGTACTTC
CASSGQTEYEQYF
>TRBV3-1/TRBV3-2|TRBJ1-5|TRBD1|NA
TGTGCCAGCAGCCAGGACAGGGTCAGTCAGCCCCAGCATTTT
CASSQDRVSQPQHF
>TRBV29-1|TRBJ2-7|NA|once
TGCAGCGTTGAGCCGCTAGCAGGCTACGAGCAGTACTTC
CSVEPLAGYEQYF
>TRBV6-5|TRBJ1-1|NA|NA
TGTGCCAGCAGTCCCACGGAGGGGAACACTGAAGCTTTCTTT
CASSPTEGNTEAFF
>TRBV27|TRBJ1-5|NA|once
TGTGCCAGCAGGTGGACAATAAATCAGCCCCAGCATTTT
CASRWTINQPQHF
>TRBV12-3/TRBV12-4|TRBJ1-5|NA|NA
TGTGCCAGCTCCATCTTGGGGAGTCAGCCCCAGCATTTT
CASSILGSQPQHF
>TRBV4-2|TRBJ2-1|TRBD2|NA
TGTGCCAGCAGCCAAGATTTAGCGGGCAATGAGCAGTTCTTC
CASSQDLAGNEQFF
>TRBV10-2|TRBJ1-6|NA|NA
TGCGCCAGCAGCCCCGCAGGCGATAATTCACCCCTCCACTTT
CASSPAGDNSPLHF
>TRBV11-2|TRBJ1-2|NA|NA
TGTGCCAGCAGCTTACCCGGGACACAAGACTATGGCTACACCTTC
CASSLPGTQDYGYTF
>TRBV7-9|TRBJ2-7|NA|few
TGTGCCAGCAGCCAGTCATCCGAGCAGTACTTC
CASSQSSEQYF
>TRBV11-2|TRBJ1-3|NA|few
TGTGCCAGCAGCTTACATAGCGCTGGAAACACCATATATTTT
CASSLHSAGNTIYF
>TRBV4-1|TRBJ2-7|TRBD1|NA
TGCGCCAGCAGCCATCGACAGGGCACCTACGAGCAGTACTTC
CASSHRQGTYEQYF
>TRBV6-5|TRBJ1-4|NA|NA
TGTGCCAGCAGTTTCGAGATTGGGGCCCAGGGTGAAAAACTGTTTTTT
CASSFEIGAQGEKLFF
>TRBV6-5|TRBJ1-2|TRBD1|NA
TGTGCCAGCAGCCTACAGGGGTACTATGGCTACACCTTC
CASSLQGYYGYTF
>TRBV6-5|TRBJ1-2|NA|NA
TGTGCCAGCAGTTACCCCGGGAACTATGGCTACACCTTC
CASSYPGNYGYTF
>TRBV12-3/TRBV12-4|TRBJ1-2|TRBD1|NA
TGTGCCAGCAGTTTCGGACAGGGGCACACCTTC
CASSFGQGHTF
>TRBV12-3/TRBV12-4|TRBJ1-2|TRBD1|once
TGTGCCAGCAGCACAGGGGGCTTCTATGGCTACACCTTC
CASSTGGFYGYTF
>TRBV6-6|TRBJ2-2|NA|NA
TGTGCCAGCAGTTACGGGGCTGAGCGCACCGGGGAGCTGTTTTTT
CASSYGAERTGELFF
>TRBV7-9|TRBJ2-2|NA|NA
TGTGCCAGCAGCAAGCGGAACACCGGGGAGCTGTTTTTT
CASSKRNTGELFF
>TRBV4-2|TRBJ2-7|TRBD2|NA
TGTGCCAGCAGCCAAGATAGGACTAGCGGGAGTGTGCAGTACTTC
CASSQDRTSGSVQYF
>TRBV4-1|TRBJ2-1|TRBD1|few
TGCGCCAGCAGCCAACAAACGACAGGGGTAAGGATCAATGAGCAGTTCTTC
CASSQQTTGVRINEQFF
>TRBV6-5|TRBJ1-1|NA|few
TGTGCCAGCAATGGAGGGACGGCGAACACTGAAGCTTTCTTT
CASNGGTANTEAFF
>TRBV11-3|TRBJ2-1|TRBD1|NA
TGTGCCAGCAGCTTAGCCGGGACAGGGGACTACAATGAGCAGTTCTTC
CASSLAGTGDYNEQFF
>TRBV2|TRBJ2-5|NA|NA
TGTGCCAGCAGCTTTAGAGAGACCCAGTACTTC
CASSFRETQYF
>TRBV5-1|TRBJ2-7|TRBD1|once
TGCGCCAGCAGCTTACCGACAGGGTCCGAGCAGTACTTC
CASSLPTGSEQYF
>TRBV12-5|TRBJ2-3|NA|NA
TGTGCTAGTGGTTTGGTACAATCAGATACGCAGTATTTT
CASGLVQSDTQYF
>TRBV7-2|TRBJ2-2|NA|once
TGTGCCAGCACCAACAAGAACACCGGGGAGCTGTTTTTT
CASTNKNTGELFF
>TRBV2|TRBJ1-3|NA|NA
TGTGCCAGCAGAGACCGGGACAACTCTGGAAACACCATATATTTT
CASRDRDNSGNTIYF
>TRBV4-2|TRBJ2-2|TRBD2|NA
TGTGCCAGCAGGACCCCTAGCGGGAGGGCCGGCGGGGAGCTGTTTTTT
CASRTPSGRAGGELFF
>TRBV19|TRBJ1-1|TRBD1|NA
TGTGCCAGTGGGGACAGGTACACTGAAGCTTTCTTT
CASGDRYTEAFF
>TRBV19|TRBJ1-2|NA|NA
TGTGCCAGTAGTACGGGAACCTATGGCTACACCTTC
CASSTGTYGYTF
>TRBV7-2|TRBJ2-1|NA|NA
TGTGCCACCACAAAAGGGGGCTCCTACAATGAGCAGTTCTTC
CATTKGGSYNEQFF
>TRBV4-1|TRBJ2-7|NA|few
TGCGCCAGCAGCCAAGATCCAGGATTAGCCTACGAGCAGTACTTC
CASSQDPGLAYEQYF
>TRBV7-9|TRBJ1-2|TRBD1|NA
TGTGCCAGCAGCTCAGGGACAGGGGGTTTCTATGGCTACACCTTC
CASSSGTGGFYGYTF
>TRBV4-2|TRBJ2-1|NA|NA
TGTGCCAGCAGCCAAGATTCCGGGACTGGTGAGCAGTTCTTC
CASSQDSGTGEQFF
>TRBV19|TRBJ2-5|TRBD1|NA
TGTGCCAGTAGTATAAGACAGGGTAAAGAGACCCAGTACTTC
CASSIRQGKETQYF
>TRBV7-8|TRBJ1-1|NA|NA
TGTGCCAGCAGCTCGCGGGACTCGAACACTGAAGCTTTCTTT
CASSSRDSNTEAFF
>TRBV10-2|TRBJ2-2|NA|NA
TGCGCCAGCAGTGAGGCCCGGACCGGGGAGCTGTTTTTT
CASSEARTGELFF
>TRBV21-1|TRBJ1-4|NA|NA
TGTGCCAGCAGCAAAAGAGTGGCGGGAGGAGGGATAGAAAAACTGTTTTTT
CASSKRVAGGGIEKLFF
>TRBV29-1|TRBJ2-7|TRBD1|NA
TGCAGCGCTGGACAGGGCTACGAGCAGTACTTC
CSAGQGYEQYF
>TRBV19|TRBJ1-4|TRBD1|NA
TGTGCCAGTAGTGCGCGCAGAATAACAGGGGCAACTAATGAAAAACTGTTTTTT
CASSARRITGATNEKLFF
>TRBV19|TRBJ2-7|NA|NA
TGTGCCAGTAATCGACGGCAGGGAATCTACGAGCAGTACTTC
CASNRRQGIYEQYF
>TRBV27|TRBJ2-6|NA|NA
TGTGCCAGCAGTTTATCGCGGGTCTCTGGGGCCAACGTCCTGACTTTC
CASSLSRVSGANVLTF
>TRBV14|TRBJ1-6|NA|NA
TGTGCCAGCAGCCAAGATGCTTTGGGCGGAAGGGGTAATTCACCCCTCCACTTT
CASSQDALGGRGNSPLHF
>TRBV6-5|TRBJ1-3|NA|NA
TGTGCCAGCAGTTACTCCTCCTCTGGAAACACCATATATTTT
CASSYSSSGNTIYF
>TRBV3-1/TRBV3-2|TRBJ1-4|NA|NA
TGTGCCAGCAGCCAAGGGGGGGTTAATGAAAAACTGTTTTTT
CASSQGGVNEKLFF
>TRBV19|TRBJ1-2|TRBD1|NA
TGTGCCAGTAGCCTCGACAGGGGGCGGAACTATGGCTACACCTTC
CASSLDRGRNYGYTF
>TRBV27|TRBJ2-2|TRBD2|NA
TGTGCCAGCAGTTTTTTCAACCGGCTAGCGGAGGACACCGGGGAGCTGTTTTTT
CASSFFNRLAEDTGELFF
>TRBV11-2|TRBJ2-1|NA|NA
TGTGCCAGCAGCTGGGGAAAGGGACTCTTCTACAATGAGCAGTTCTTC
CASSWGKGLFYNEQFF
>TRBV6-1|TRBJ1-5|TRBD1|NA
TGTGCCAGCAGTGAAAGGGGCAGGGGGCGCCATCAGCCCCAGCATTTT
CASSERGRGRHQPQHF